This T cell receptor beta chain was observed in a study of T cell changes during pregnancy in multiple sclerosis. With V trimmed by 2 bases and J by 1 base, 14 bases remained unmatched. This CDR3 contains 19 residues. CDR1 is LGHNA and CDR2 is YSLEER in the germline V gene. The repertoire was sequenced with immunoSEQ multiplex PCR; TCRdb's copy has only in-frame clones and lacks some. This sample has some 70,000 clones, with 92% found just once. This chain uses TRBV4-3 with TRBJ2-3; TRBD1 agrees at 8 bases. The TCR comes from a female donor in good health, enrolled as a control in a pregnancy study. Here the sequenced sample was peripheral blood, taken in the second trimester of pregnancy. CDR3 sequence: CASSQQGATGQGRTDTQYF. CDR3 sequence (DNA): TGCGCCAGCAGCCAACAGGGTGCAACCGGACAGGGACGCACAGATACGCAGTATTTT.